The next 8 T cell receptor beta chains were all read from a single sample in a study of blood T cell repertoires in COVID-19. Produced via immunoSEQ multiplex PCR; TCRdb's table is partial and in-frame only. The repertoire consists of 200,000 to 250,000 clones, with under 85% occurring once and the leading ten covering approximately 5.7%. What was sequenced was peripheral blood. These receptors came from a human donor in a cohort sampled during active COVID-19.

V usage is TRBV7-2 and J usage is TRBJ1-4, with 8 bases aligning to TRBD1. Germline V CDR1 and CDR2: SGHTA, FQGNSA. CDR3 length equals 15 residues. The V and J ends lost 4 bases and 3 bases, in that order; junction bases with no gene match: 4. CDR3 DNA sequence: TGTGCCAGCAGCTGGGGACAGGCCCCTAATGAAAAACTGTTTTTT. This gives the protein CASSWGQAPNEKLFF.

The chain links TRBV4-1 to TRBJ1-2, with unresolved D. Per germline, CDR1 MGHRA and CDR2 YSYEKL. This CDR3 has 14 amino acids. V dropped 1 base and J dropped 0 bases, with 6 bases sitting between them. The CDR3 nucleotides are TGCGCCAGCAGCCAAGTAACACCTAACTATGGCTACACCTTC. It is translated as CASSQVTPNYGYTF.

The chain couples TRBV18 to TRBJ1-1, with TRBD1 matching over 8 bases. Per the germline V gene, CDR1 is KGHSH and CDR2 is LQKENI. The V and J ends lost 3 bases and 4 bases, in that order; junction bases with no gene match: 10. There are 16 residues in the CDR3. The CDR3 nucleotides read TGTGCCAGCTCACCGGGGTTTACAGGGGGTTTCACTGAAGCTTTCTTT. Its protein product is CASSPGFTGGFTEAFF.

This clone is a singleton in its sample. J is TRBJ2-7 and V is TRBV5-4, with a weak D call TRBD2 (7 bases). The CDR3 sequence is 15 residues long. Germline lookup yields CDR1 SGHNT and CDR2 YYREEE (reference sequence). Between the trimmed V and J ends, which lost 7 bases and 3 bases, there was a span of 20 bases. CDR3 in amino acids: CASEGGDGLYYEQYF. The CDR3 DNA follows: TGTGCCAGCGAAGGGGGGGACGGACTCTACTACGAGCAGTACTTC.

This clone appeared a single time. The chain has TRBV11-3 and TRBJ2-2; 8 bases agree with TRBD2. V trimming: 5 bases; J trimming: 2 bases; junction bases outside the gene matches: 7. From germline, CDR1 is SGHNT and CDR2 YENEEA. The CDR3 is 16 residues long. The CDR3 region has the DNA TGTGCCAGCAGCGTCGTTAGCGGGATTAACACCGGGGAGCTGTTTTTT. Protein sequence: CASSVVSGINTGELFF.

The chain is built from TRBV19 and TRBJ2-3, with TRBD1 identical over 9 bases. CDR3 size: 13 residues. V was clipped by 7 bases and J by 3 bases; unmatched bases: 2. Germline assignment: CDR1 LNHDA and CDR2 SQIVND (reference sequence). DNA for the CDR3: TGTGCCAGTAAAGGGACAGGGACAGATACGCAGTATTTT. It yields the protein CASKGTGTDTQYF. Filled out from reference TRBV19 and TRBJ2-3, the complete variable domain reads DGGITQSPKYLFRKEGQNVTLSCEQNLNHDAMYWYRQDPGQGLRLIYYSQIVNDFQKGDIAEGYSVSREKKESFPLTVTSAQKNPTAFYLCASKGTGTDTQYFGPGTRLTVL.

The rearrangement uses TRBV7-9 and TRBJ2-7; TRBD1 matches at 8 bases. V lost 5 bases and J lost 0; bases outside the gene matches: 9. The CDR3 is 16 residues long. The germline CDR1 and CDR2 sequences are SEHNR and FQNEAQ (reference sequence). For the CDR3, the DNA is TGTGCCAGCAGCGGACGGGACAGGTCTATCTCCTACGAGCAGTACTTC. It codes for CASSGRDRSISYEQYF.

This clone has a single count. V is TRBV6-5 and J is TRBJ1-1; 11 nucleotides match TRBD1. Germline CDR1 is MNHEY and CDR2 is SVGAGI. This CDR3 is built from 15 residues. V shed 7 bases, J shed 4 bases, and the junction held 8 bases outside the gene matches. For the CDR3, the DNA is TGTGCCAGCACCAGGGACAGGGGGAAGGGCACTGAAGCTTTCTTT. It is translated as CASTRDRGKGTEAFF.